The 7 T cell receptor beta chains below were found in one sample sequenced in a study of CD8 T cells in ankylosing spondylitis. These receptors have no identified antigens. MiXCR was run by TCRdb on the 5' RACE reads, yielding one entry per CDR3 protein. The table shows 500,000 to 650,000 distinct CDR3 sequences, with about 5.7% occurring only once. Study observations and caveats: Seven to nine highly homologous variants made up a TCR beta motif that seemed to typify ankylosing spondylitis blood.

Material for sequencing was blood, either unsorted or a sorted T cell fraction (not recorded which). Receptor source: a male donor with ankylosing spondylitis.

This clonotype was counted at least ten times. The chain is built from TRBV5-1 and TRBJ1-1; 10 bases match TRBD1. Trimming at V came to 4 bases and at J to 0 bases, leaving 6 bases not matched to a gene. Per germline, CDR1 SGHRS and CDR2 YFSETQ. The CDR3 has 16 residues. The CDR3 DNA reads TGCGCCAGCAGCGCCTCGACAGGGGGCATGAACACTGAAGCTTTCTTT. Encoded protein: CASSASTGGMNTEAFF.

The table lists this clonotype with many counts. V usage is TRBV4-3 and J usage is TRBJ2-7, with D uncertain. V lost 4 bases, J lost 0 bases, and 13 bases lay in between. From germline, CDR1 is LGHNA and CDR2 YSLEER. The CDR3 sequence is 15 residues long. CDR3 amino acids: CASSRRGGASYEQYF. CDR3 sequence (DNA): TGCGCCAGCAGCCGGAGAGGCGGAGCCTCCTACGAGCAGTACTTC.

This clonotype came up many times. The V call is TRBV7-2, the J call TRBJ2-3; the D call may be TRBD1 or TRBD2 (5 bases each). The CDR3 sequence is 15 residues long. Trimming took off 4 bases at V and 2 bases at J, with 13 bases between the two ends. Germline assignment: CDR1 SGHTA and CDR2 FQGNSA. The CDR3 DNA reads TGTGCCAGCAGCTCCATGGGGACCGTCACAGATACGCAGTATTTT. Translated, it gives CASSSMGTVTDTQYF.

This clonotype was recorded at least ten times. The gene calls are TRBV24-1 and TRBJ1-5, with TRBD1 identical over 9 bases. V lost 7 bases and J lost 4; bases outside the gene matches: 10. This CDR3 has 16 residues. CDR1 is KGHDR, CDR2 SFDVKD, per germline. The CDR3 reads CATRTEEQGANQPQHF. The CDR3 nucleotides are TGTGCCACCAGGACGGAAGAACAGGGGGCAAATCAGCCCCAGCATTTT.

This clonotype appeared many times. The genes are TRBV7-9 and TRBJ2-7, with D perhaps TRBD2 (5 bases). Trimming cost V 3 bases and J 2 bases, with 11 bases left between them. CDR3 length: 14 residues. The germline V gene encodes CDR1 SEHNR and CDR2 FQNEAQ (reference sequence). CDR3 sequence: CASSLDSGTYEQYF. The CDR3 DNA is TGTGCCAGCAGCTTGGATTCCGGGACCTACGAGCAGTACTTC.

This clonotype was observed many times. This chain's CDR3 is CASSRKGEPSIDGYTF. In nucleotides, the CDR3 is TGTGCCAGCAGCCGAAAAGGGGAGCCGTCGATCGATGGCTACACCTTC. This sequence joins TRBV7-9 and TRBJ1-2, with a tentative D call TRBD1 (5 bases). The V and J ends lost 5 bases and 6 bases respectively, with 22 bases between them. CDR3 length equals 16 residues. CDR1 is SEHNR and CDR2 is FQNEAQ in the germline V gene (reference sequence). The full variable domain, completed using reference TRBV7-9 and TRBJ1-2, is DTGVSQNPRHKITKRGQNVTFRCDPISEHNRLYWYRQTLGQGPEFLTYFQNEAQLEKSRLLSDRFSAERPKGSFSTLEIQRTEQGDSAMYLCASSRKGEPSIDGYTFGSGTRLTVV.

This clonotype was counted ten times or more. V usage is TRBV11-2 and J usage is TRBJ2-5, with D tentatively TRBD1 (5 bases). From germline, CDR1 is SGHAT and CDR2 FQNNGV. The CDR3 has 14 residues. V lost 5 bases and J lost 5, with 15 bases in between. CDR3 sequence (DNA): TGTGCCAGCAGCCAGGGTCCACGCAGGGAGACCCAGTACTTC. Translating gives CASSQGPRRETQYF. Variable domain in full (rest from reference TRBV11-2 and TRBJ2-5): EAGVAQSPRYKIIEKRQSVAFWCNPISGHATLYWYQQILGQGPKLLIQFQNNGVVDDSQLPKDRFSAERLKGVDSTLKIQPAKLEDSAVYLCASSQGPRRETQYFGPGTRLLVL.